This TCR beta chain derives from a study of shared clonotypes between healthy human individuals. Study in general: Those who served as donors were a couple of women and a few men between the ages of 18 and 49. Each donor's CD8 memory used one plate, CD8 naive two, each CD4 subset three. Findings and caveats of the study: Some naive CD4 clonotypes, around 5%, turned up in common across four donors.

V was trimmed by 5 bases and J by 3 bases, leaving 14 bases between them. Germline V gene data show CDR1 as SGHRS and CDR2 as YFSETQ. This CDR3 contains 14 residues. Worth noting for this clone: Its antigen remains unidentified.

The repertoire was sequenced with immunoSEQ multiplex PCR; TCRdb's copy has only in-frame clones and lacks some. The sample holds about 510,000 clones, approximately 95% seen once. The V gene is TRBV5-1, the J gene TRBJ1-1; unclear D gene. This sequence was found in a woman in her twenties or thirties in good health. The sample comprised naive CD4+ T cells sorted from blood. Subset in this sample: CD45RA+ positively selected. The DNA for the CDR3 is TGCGCCAGCAGGGTCGTGGAGGCTGACACTGAAGCTTTCTTT. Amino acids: CASRVVEADTEAFF. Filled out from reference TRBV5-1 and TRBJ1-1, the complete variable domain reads KAGVTQTPRYLIKTRGQQVTLSCSPISGHRSVSWYQQTPGQGLQFLFEYFSETQRNKGNFPGRFSGRQFSNSRSEMNVSTLELGDSALYLCASRVVEADTEAFFGQGTRLTVV.